This T cell receptor (beta chain) originates from a study of beta chain features in type 1 diabetes. Regarding the study as a whole: Reads derived from cDNA could over-represent cells showing high TCR expression.

A single heparinised draw of roughly 120 mL on average was taken per donor. This clone was seen more than once but under ten times. Its cognate antigen is unknown. Expressed TCRB transcripts were sequenced because the isolated RNA had all been reverse transcribed beforehand. Data came from immunoSEQ multiplex PCR; TCRdb stores just in-frame clones and leaves some out. The sample lists around 500,000 clones, about 29% occurring once. The sequence was obtained from a young man in good health. The sequenced material came from naive CD4+ T cells from blood.

Written as DNA, the CDR3 is TGTGCCAGCAGTAATAACTATGGCTACACCTTC. Protein: CASSNNYGYTF. The chain couples TRBV28 to TRBJ1-2; no clear D. Germline lookup yields CDR1 MDHEN and CDR2 SYDVKM. CDR3 size: 11 residues. V lost 5 bases and J 1 base, leaving 2 bases between the germline ends.